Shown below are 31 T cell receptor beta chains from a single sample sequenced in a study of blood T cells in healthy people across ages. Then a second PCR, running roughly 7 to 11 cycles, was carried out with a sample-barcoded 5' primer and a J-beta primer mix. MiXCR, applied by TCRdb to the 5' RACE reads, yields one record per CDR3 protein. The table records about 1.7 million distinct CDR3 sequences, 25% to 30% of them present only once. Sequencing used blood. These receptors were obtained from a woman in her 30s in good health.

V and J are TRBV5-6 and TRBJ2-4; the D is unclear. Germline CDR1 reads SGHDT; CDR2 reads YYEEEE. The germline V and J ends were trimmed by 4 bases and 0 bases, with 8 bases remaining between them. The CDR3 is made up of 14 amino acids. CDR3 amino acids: CASSTVGAKNIQYF. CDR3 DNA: TGTGCCAGCAGCACGGTGGGAGCCAAAAACATTCAGTACTTC. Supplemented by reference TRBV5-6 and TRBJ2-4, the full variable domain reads DAGVTQSPTHLIKTRGQQVTLRCSPKSGHDTVSWYQQALGQGPQFIFQYYEEEERQRGNFPDRFSGHQFPNYSSELNVNALLLGDSALYLCASSTVGAKNIQYFGAGTRLSVL.

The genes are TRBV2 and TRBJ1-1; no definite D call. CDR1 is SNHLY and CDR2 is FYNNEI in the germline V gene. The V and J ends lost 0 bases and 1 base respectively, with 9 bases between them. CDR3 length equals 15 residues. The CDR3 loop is CASSEARHSNTEAFF. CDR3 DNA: TGTGCCAGCAGTGAAGCCCGACACTCGAACACTGAAGCTTTCTTT.

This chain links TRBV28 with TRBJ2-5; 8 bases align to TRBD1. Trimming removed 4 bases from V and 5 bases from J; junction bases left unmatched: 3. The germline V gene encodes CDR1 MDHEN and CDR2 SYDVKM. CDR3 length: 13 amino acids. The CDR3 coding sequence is TGTGCCAGCAGTTCACAGGGGGTTGAGACCCAGTACTTC. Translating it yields CASSSQGVETQYF.

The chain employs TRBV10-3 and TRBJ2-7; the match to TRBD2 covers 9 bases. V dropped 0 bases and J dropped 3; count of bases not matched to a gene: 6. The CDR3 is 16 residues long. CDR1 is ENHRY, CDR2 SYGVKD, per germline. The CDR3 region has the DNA TGTGCCATCAGTGAGTCGGGTAAGACTAGCGGCTACGAGCAGTACTTC. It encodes CAISESGKTSGYEQYF.

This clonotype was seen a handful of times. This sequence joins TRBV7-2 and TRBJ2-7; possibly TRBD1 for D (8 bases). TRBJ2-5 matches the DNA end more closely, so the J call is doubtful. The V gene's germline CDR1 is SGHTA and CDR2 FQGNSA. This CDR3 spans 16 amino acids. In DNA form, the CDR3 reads TGTGCCAGCAGCTTCTTTTCGACAGGGGAGGGCGAGACCCAGTACTTC. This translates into CASSFFSTGEGETQYF.

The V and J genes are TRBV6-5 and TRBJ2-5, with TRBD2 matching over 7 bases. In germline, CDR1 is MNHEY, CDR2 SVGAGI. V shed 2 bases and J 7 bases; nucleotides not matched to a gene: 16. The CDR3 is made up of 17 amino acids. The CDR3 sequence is CASSYGAGSLGRGTQYF. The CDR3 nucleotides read TGTGCCAGCAGTTACGGCGCTGGCAGCCTTGGGAGGGGGACCCAGTACTTC.

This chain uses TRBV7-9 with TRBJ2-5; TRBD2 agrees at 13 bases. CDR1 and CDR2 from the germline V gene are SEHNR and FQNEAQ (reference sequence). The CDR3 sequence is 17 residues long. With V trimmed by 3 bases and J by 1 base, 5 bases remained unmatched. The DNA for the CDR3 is TGTGCCAGCAGCTTCCGACGACTAGCGGGGGGCCAAGAGACCCAGTACTTC. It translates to CASSFRRLAGGQETQYF.

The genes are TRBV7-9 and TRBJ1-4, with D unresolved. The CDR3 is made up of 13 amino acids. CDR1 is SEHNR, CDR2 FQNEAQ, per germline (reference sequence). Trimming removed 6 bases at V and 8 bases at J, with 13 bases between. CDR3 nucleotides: TGTGCCAGCAGTCAATCGGGGTCGGAAAAACTGTTTTTT. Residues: CASSQSGSEKLFF. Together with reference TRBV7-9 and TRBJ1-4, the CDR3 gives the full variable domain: DTGVSQNPRHKITKRGQNVTFRCDPISEHNRLYWYRQTLGQGPEFLTYFQNEAQLEKSRLLSDRFSAERPKGSFSTLEIQRTEQGDSAMYLCASSQSGSEKLFFGSGTQLSVL.

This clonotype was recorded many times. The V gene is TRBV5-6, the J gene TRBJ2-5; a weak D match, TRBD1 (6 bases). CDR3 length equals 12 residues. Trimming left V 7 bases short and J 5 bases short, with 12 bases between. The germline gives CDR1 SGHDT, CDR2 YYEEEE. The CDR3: CASEGVGETQYF. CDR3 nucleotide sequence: TGTGCCAGCGAGGGGGTAGGCGAGACCCAGTACTTC.

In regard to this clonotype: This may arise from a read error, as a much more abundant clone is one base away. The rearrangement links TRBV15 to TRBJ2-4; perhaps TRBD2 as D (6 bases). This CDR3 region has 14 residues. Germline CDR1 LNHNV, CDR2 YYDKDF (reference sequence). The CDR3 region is CATSGDRLENIQYF. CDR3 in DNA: TGTGCCACCAGCGGAGATAGACTAGAAAACATTCAGTACTTC.

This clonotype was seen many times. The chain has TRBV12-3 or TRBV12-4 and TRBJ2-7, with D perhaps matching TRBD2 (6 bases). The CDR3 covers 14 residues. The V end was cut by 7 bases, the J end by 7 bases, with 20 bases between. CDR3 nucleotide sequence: TGTGCCAGCATGGGGGACTCGGCTATGGGGGAGCAGTACTTC. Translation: CASMGDSAMGEQYF.

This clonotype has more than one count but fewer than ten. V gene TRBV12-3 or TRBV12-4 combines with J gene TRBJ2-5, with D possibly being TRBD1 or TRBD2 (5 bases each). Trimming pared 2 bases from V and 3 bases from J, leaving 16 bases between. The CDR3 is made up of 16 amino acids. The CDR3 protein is CASSLSGTQIKETQYF. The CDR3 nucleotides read TGTGCCAGCAGTTTATCCGGGACCCAAATTAAAGAGACCCAGTACTTC.

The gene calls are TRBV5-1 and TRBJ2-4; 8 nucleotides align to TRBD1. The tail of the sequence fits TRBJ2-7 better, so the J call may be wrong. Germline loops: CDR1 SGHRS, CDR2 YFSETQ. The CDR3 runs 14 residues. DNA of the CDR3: TGCGCCAGCAGCTTGGCGGGACAGGCTGGCGAGCAGTACTTC. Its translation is CASSLAGQAGEQYF.

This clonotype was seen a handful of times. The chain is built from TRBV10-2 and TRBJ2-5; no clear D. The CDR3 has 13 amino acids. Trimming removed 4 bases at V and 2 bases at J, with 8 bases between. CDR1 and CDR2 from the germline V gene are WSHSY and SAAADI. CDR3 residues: CASSVVGQETQYF. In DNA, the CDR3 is TGCGCCAGCAGTGTTGTAGGTCAAGAGACCCAGTACTTC.

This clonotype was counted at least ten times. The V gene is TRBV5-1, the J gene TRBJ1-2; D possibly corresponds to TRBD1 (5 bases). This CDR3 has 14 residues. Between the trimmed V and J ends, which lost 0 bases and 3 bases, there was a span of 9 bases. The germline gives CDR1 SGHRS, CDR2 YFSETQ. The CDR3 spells CASSLEGVDYGYTF. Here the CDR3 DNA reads TGCGCCAGCAGCTTGGAAGGGGTCGACTATGGCTACACCTTC.

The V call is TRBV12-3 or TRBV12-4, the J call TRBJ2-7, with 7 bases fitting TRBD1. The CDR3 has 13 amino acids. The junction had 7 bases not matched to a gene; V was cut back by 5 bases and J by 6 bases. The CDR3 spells CASSPTGPREQYF. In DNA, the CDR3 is TGTGCCAGCAGTCCGACAGGGCCGCGCGAGCAGTACTTC.

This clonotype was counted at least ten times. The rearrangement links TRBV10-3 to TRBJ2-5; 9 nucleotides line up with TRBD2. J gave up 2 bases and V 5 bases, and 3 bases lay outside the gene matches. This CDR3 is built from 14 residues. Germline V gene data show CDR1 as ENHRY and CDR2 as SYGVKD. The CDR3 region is CAISLREGQETQYF. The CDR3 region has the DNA TGTGCCATCAGTTTGCGGGAGGGGCAAGAGACCCAGTACTTC.

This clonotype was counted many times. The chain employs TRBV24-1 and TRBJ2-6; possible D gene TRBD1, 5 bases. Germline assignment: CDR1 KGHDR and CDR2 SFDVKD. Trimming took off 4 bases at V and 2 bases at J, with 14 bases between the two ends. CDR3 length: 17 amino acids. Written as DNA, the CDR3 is TGTGCCACCAGTGAGTATGCTACAGGAGCTGGGGCCAACGTCCTGACTTTC. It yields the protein CATSEYATGAGANVLTF.

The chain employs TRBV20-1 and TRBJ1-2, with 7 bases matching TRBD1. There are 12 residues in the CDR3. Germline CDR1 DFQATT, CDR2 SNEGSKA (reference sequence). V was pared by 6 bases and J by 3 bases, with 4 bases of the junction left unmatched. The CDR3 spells CSATTGDYGYTF. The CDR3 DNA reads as TGCAGTGCCACAACAGGGGACTATGGCTACACCTTC.

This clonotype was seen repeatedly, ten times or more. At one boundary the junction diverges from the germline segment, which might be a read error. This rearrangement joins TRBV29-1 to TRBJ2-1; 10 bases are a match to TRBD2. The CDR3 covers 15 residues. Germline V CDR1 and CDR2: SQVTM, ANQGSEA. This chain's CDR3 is CSGEGASGRGNEQFF. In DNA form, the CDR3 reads TGCAGCGGTGAAGGTGCTAGCGGGAGAGGTAATGAGCAGTTCTTC.

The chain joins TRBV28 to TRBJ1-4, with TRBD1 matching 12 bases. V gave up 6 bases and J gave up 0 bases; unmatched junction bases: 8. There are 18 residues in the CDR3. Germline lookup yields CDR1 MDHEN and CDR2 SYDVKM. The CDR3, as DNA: TGTGCCAGCAGGGGACAGGGGGCAACCTCTGCAACTAATGAAAAACTGTTTTTT. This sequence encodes CASRGQGATSATNEKLFF. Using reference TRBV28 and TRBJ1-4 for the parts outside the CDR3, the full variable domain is DVKVTQSSRYLVKRTGEKVFLECVQDMDHENMFWYRQDPGLGLRLIYFSYDVKMKEKGDIPEGYSVSREKKERFSLILESASTNQTSMYLCASRGQGATSATNEKLFFGSGTQLSVL.

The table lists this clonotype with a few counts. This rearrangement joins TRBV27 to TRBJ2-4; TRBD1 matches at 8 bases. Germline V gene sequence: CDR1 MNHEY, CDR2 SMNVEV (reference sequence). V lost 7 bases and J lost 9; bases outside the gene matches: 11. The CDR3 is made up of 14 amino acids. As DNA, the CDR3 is TGTGCCAGCACCCCGACAGGGGCCGGGAGCATTCAGTACTTC. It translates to CASTPTGAGSIQYF.

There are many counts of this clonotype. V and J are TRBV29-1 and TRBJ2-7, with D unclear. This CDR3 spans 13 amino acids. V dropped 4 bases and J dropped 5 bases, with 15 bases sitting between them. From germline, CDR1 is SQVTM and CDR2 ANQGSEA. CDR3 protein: CSVGSSTRNEQYF. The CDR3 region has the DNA TGCAGCGTTGGGTCGTCCACCCGTAACGAGCAGTACTTC.

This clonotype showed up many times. CDR3 loop: CASSATFIAKNIQYF. CDR3 sequence (DNA): TGTGCCAGCAGTGCCACTTTTATAGCCAAAAACATTCAGTACTTC. The chain has TRBV2 and TRBJ2-4; D ambiguous. CDR1 is SNHLY, CDR2 FYNNEI, per germline. V was clipped by 4 bases and J by 0 bases, with 10 bases between them. CDR3 length: 15 residues.

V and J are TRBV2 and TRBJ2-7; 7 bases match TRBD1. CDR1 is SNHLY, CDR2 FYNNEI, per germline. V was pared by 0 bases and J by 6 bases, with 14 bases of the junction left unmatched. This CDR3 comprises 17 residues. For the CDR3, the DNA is TGTGCCAGCAGTGAAGCCTCGCCCGGTAGGGGGCTCGGCGAGCAGTACTTC. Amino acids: CASSEASPGRGLGEQYF. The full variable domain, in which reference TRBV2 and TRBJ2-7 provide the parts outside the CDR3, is EPEVTQTPSHQVTQMGQEVILRCVPISNHLYFYWYRQILGQKVEFLVSFYNNEISEKSEIFDDQFSVERPDGSNFTLKIRSTKLEDSAMYFCASSEASPGRGLGEQYFGPGTRLTVT.

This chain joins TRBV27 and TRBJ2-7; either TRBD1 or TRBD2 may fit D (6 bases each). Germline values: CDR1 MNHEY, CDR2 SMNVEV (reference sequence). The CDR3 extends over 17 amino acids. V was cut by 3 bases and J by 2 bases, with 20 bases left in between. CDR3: CASSFSLRQGRPYEQYF. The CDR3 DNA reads TGTGCCAGCAGTTTCTCTCTGAGGCAGGGGAGGCCCTACGAGCAGTACTTC.

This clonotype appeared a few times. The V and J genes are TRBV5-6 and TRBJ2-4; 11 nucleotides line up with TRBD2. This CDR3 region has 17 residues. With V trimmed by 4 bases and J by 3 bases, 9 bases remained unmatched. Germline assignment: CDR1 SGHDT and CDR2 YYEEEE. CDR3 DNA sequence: TGTGCCAGCAGCGCCCAAATAGCGGGGGGGGTCAAAAACATTCAGTACTTC. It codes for CASSAQIAGGVKNIQYF.

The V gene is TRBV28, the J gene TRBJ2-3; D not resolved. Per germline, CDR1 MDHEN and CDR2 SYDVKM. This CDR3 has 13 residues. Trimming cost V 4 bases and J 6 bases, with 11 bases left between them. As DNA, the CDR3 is TGTGCCAGCAGTTCAACGAGTAGGGATACGCAGTATTTT. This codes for CASSSTSRDTQYF.

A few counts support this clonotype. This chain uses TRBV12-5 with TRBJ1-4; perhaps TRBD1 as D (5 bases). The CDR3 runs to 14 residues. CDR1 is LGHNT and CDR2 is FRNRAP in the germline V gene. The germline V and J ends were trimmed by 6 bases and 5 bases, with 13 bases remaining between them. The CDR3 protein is CASGDPGLNEKLFF. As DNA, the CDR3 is TGTGCTAGTGGCGATCCGGGACTGAATGAAAAACTGTTTTTT.

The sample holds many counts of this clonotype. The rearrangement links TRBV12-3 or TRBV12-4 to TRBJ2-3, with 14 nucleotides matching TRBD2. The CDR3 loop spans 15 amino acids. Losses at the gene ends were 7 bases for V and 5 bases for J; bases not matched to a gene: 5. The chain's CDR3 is CASTRTSGRRDTQYF. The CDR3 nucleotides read TGTGCCAGCACCCGGACTAGCGGGAGGAGAGATACGCAGTATTTT.

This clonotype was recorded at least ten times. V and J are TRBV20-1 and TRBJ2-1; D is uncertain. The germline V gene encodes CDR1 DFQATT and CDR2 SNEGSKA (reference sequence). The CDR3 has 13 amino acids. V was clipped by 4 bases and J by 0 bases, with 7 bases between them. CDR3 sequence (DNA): TGCAGTGCTACGCTGGCCTCCTACAATGAGCAGTTCTTC. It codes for CSATLASYNEQFF.